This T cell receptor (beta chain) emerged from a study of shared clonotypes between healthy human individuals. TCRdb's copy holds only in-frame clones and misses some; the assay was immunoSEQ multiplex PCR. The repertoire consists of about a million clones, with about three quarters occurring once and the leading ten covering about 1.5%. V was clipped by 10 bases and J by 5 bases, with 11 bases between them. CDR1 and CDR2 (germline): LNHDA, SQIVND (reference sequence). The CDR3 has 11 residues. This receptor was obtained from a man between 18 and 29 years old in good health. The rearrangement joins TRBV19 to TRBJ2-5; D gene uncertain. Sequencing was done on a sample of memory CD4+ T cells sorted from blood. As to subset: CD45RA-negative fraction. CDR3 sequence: CATGDWETQYF. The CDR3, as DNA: TGTGCCACCGGAGACTGGGAGACCCAGTACTTC.